The 8 T cell receptor beta chains in this list originate from one sample, sequenced in a study of T cells in Graves' hyperthyroidism and ophthalmopathy (dated by TCRdb to the late 2010s). The receptor library was made with multiplex PCR. Reads for this sample came from an Illumina HiSeq 2000. TCR beta CDR3 regions were amplified from RNA transcripts. A first-round RT-PCR of the TCR CDR3 used the HTBI primer set with the Qiagen OneStep RT-PCR kit. TCRdb reprocessed the public reads (quality trimming at Q25 with fastp, clone calling with MiXCR) and kept in-frame beta chains. One record per CDR3 amino acid sequence lists the most common genes and DNA. The sample table records hundreds of thousands of distinct CDR3 sequences; about 14% of these occur just once. The ten top clones hold 10% of the sample. Material for sequencing was blood. These receptors were taken from a woman aged 18-29 years with Graves' hyperthyroidism.

This clonotype was seen ten or more times. This chain uses TRBV20-1 with TRBJ2-3; the match to TRBD2 covers 12 bases. V dropped 4 bases and J dropped 4; count of bases not matched to a gene: 6. Germline V gene sequence: CDR1 DFQATT, CDR2 SNEGSKA (reference sequence). CDR3 length: 15 amino acids. The CDR3 sequence is CSATRLAGAPDTQYF. The CDR3 DNA sequence: TGCAGTGCTACCCGACTAGCGGGAGCCCCAGATACGCAGTATTTT.

The sample holds many counts of this clonotype. The rearrangement joins TRBV11-2 to TRBJ2-3; D remains ambiguous. Trimming left V 1 base short and J 6 bases short, with 5 bases between. This CDR3 spans 12 amino acids. Germline V CDR1 and CDR2: SGHAT, FQNNGV. The CDR3 DNA reads TGTGCCAGCAGCTTAGGTCAGGATACGCAGTATTTT. It specifies CASSLGQDTQYF.

This clonotype was detected many times. The chain employs TRBV20-1 and TRBJ2-7; 12 bases are a match to TRBD2. After removal of 1 base from V and 0 bases from J, the junction contained 13 bases not matched to a gene. Germline CDR1 reads DFQATT; CDR2 reads SNEGSKA (reference sequence). The CDR3 is 19 residues long. As DNA, the CDR3 is TGCAGTGCTAGAGGCTCGGCTAGCGGGAGGGCCGGGGGCTCCTACGAGCAGTACTTC. It yields the protein CSARGSASGRAGGSYEQYF.

The chain recombines TRBV20-1 with TRBJ1-2; no reliable D call. Trimming removed 6 bases from V and 1 base from J, with 6 bases in between. The germline V gene has CDR1 DFQATT and CDR2 SNEGSKA (reference sequence). This CDR3 is 11 amino acids long. The CDR3 is CSAQDNYGYTF. Here the CDR3 DNA reads TGCAGTGCCCAGGATAACTATGGCTACACCTTC.

The V and J genes are TRBV15 and TRBJ1-6; D not resolved. CDR1 LNHNV and CDR2 YYDKDF come from the germline V gene (reference sequence). The CDR3 is 14 residues long. Trimming pared 4 bases from V and 8 bases from J, leaving 12 bases between. This CDR3 is CATSTEAGYSPLHF. In nucleotides, the CDR3 is TGTGCCACCAGCACCGAGGCAGGTTATTCACCCCTCCACTTT.

The V gene is TRBV20-1, the J gene TRBJ1-4; D unclear. Germline values: CDR1 DFQATT, CDR2 SNEGSKA (reference sequence). V lost 5 bases and J lost 7, with 11 bases in between. This CDR3 comprises 12 residues. DNA for the CDR3: TGCAGTGCTCGTAGGGCCGCTGAAAAACTGTTTTTT. Encoded protein: CSARRAAEKLFF.

This chain uses TRBV12-3 or TRBV12-4 with TRBJ2-1, with TRBD1 as a possible D gene (6 bases). This CDR3 region has 13 residues. V lost 4 bases, J lost 8 bases, and 12 bases lay in between. CDR3 sequence (DNA): TGTGCCAGCAGTTCAACAGGGTCCGATGAGCAGTTCTTC. Amino acid sequence: CASSSTGSDEQFF.

This clonotype was detected ten times or more. The chain carries TRBV18 and TRBJ2-7; D gene uncertain. Deletions cut 6 bases from V and 6 bases from J, with 15 bases between. The CDR3 extends over 13 amino acids. From germline, CDR1 is KGHSH and CDR2 LQKENI. CDR3 DNA: TGTGCCAGCTCCCTCATCTTTAAGGGCGAGCAGTACTTC. Translation gives CASSLIFKGEQYF.